This is a list of T cell receptor beta chains from one sample in a study of PD-1 blockade in classical Hodgkin lymphoma. Profiling relied on immunoSEQ multiplex PCR, and the TCRdb table lists in-frame clones only, not all of them. The data show more than 2,500 clones, less than 80% seen once. Sequenced here: CD8+ T cells from blood, sampled at baseline. The receptors were gathered from a human donor with classical Hodgkin lymphoma. Both conserved end residues are trimmed from each CDR3. D genes are given only for firm matches. Expanded clones get a size class; other rows say once, few or many, or leave the size out.

J gene: TRBJ1-6
D gene: -
clone size: -
CDR3 length: 12
V gene: TRBV5-1
CDR3 protein: ASSFSGNNSPLH

J gene: TRBJ1-2
D gene: -
clone size: -
CDR3 length: 12
V gene: TRBV6-5
CDR3 protein: ASSYGGLGYGYT

J gene: TRBJ1-5
D gene: -
clone size: -
CDR3 length: 13
V gene: TRBV4-3
CDR3 protein: ASSQDRAGFQPQH

J gene: TRBJ1-1
D gene: -
clone size: -
CDR3 length: 10
V gene: TRBV27
CDR3 protein: ASSFIRGEAF

J gene: TRBJ1-2
D gene: -
clone size: medium-sized
CDR3 length: 11
V gene: TRBV7-8
CDR3 protein: ASGTAEIYGYT

J gene: TRBJ2-7
D gene: -
clone size: -
CDR3 length: 13
V gene: TRBV7-9
CDR3 protein: ASSNLDWGQREQY

J gene: TRBJ2-1
D gene: -
clone size: medium-sized
CDR3 length: 13
V gene: TRBV6-5
CDR3 protein: ASSVVERVYNEQF

J gene: TRBJ2-2
D gene: -
clone size: -
CDR3 length: 12
V gene: TRBV9
CDR3 protein: ASSPGTFTGELF

J gene: TRBJ1-6
D gene: -
clone size: few
CDR3 length: 15
V gene: TRBV28
CDR3 protein: ASTRLGDANEHSPLH

J gene: TRBJ2-1
D gene: -
clone size: -
CDR3 length: 10
V gene: TRBV11-3
CDR3 protein: ASSHDYNEQF

J gene: TRBJ2-3
D gene: TRBD2
clone size: -
CDR3 length: 19
V gene: TRBV5-1
CDR3 protein: ASSFFGTSGGPSWGTDTQY